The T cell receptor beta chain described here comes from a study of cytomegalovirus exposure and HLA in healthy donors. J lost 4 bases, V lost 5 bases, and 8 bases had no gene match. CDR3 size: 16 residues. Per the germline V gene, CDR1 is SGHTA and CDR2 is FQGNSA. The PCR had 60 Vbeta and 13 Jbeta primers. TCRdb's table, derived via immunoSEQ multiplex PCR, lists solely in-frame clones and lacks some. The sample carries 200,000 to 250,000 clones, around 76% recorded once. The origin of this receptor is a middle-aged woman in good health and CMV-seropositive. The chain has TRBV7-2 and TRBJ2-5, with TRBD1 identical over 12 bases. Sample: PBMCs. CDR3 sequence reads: CASSLTGQGARETQYF. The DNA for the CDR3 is TGTGCCAGCAGCCTAACGGGACAGGGGGCGCGAGAGACCCAGTACTTC.